The source of this T cell receptor beta chain is a study of a mutant IDH1 vaccine in newly diagnosed glioma. Study context: Sex among treated patients split about 60% male, roughly 40% female; mean age was approximately 40 years. Study-wide results and limits: Apparently unrelated to pseudoprogression were changes in the top peripheral T cell clonotypes.

CDR3 length: 15 amino acids. Germline V gene lookup returns CDR1 ENHRY and CDR2 SYGVKD. The V end lost 0 bases, the J end lost 1 base, and 7 bases lay between the germline ends. About this clone itself: The antigen remains unidentified.

Specified time point: baseline, week 1 (first vaccination visit). Indicated treatment: pre-vaccination baseline after standard-of-care therapy. Sequencing was performed with immunoSEQ multiplex PCR; in TCRdb, only in-frame clones are kept and a portion is missing. There are tens of thousands of clones in the sample; around four fifths occur only once, and around 7% lies in the top ten. The receptor was derived from a woman between 45 and 65 years old with glioma. Sequencing used PBMCs, obtained from a glioma patient treated with radiotherapy, temozolomide or both. The J gene is TRBJ1-5, the V gene TRBV10-3; D is ambiguous. The CDR3 loop is CAISESSGSNQPQHF. The CDR3 nucleotides read TGTGCCATCAGTGAGTCTTCGGGGAGCAATCAGCCCCAGCATTTT.